These 18 T cell receptor beta chains came from one sample sequenced in a study of T cells in tumors after PD-1 blockade. Clones were read by immunoSEQ multiplex PCR, and TCRdb kept only the in-frame ones, dropping some. The data contain roughly 60,000 clones, about four fifths of them singletons. The input for sequencing was PBMCs, taken before anti-PD-1 treatment. The receptors were sampled from a human donor with basal cell carcinoma.

The gene calls are TRBV5-6 and TRBJ1-5; no definite D call. V was cut by 3 bases and J by 0 bases, with 7 bases left in between. The CDR3 contains 14 residues. CDR1 is SGHDT and CDR2 is YYEEEE in the germline V gene. CDR3 sequence (DNA): TGTGCCAGCAGCTCCTCCTTTAGCAATCAGCCCCAGCATTTT. As protein: CASSSSFSNQPQHF.

The rearrangement joins TRBV5-4 to TRBJ2-1; D remains ambiguous. The CDR3 runs 12 residues. Looked up from germline, CDR1 is SGHNT and CDR2 is YYREEE (reference sequence). Trimming removed 0 bases at V and 5 bases at J, with 3 bases between. CDR3 in DNA: TGTGCCAGCAGCTTGGAAAACAATGAGCAGTTCTTC. Amino acids: CASSLENNEQFF.

The chain is built from TRBV5-1 and TRBJ2-7, with 7 bases identical to TRBD1. V lost 4 bases to trimming and J lost 4 bases; unmatched junction nucleotides: 11. This CDR3 has 15 amino acids. The germline V gene encodes CDR1 SGHRS and CDR2 YFSETQ. CDR3 DNA sequence: TGCGCCAGCAGCCCCGAGGGGGACAGAAGATACGAGCAGTACTTC. It translates to CASSPEGDRRYEQYF.

This chain links TRBV5-1 with TRBJ1-2; D ambiguous. V was pared by 0 bases and J by 5 bases, with 14 bases between. CDR1 is SGHRS and CDR2 is YFSETQ in the germline V gene. The CDR3 covers 15 residues. CDR3 nucleotides: TGCGCCAGCAGCTTGGACCCCCTAATGGGGTATGGCTACACCTTC. This gives the protein CASSLDPLMGYGYTF.

The J gene is TRBJ1-6, the V gene TRBV2; no firm D call. The CDR3 covers 14 residues. The V end lost 3 bases, the J end lost 6 bases, and 9 bases lay between the germline ends. Looked up from germline, CDR1 is SNHLY and CDR2 is FYNNEI. The CDR3 spells CASSDIQLNSPLHF. Here the CDR3 DNA reads TGTGCCAGCAGTGATATCCAGCTTAATTCACCCCTCCACTTT.

The chain combines TRBV27 with TRBJ1-2; perhaps TRBD1 as D (6 bases). CDR3 size: 14 residues. Germline V gene lookup returns CDR1 MNHEY and CDR2 SMNVEV (reference sequence). The germline V and J ends were trimmed by 5 bases and 3 bases, with 13 bases remaining between them. Here the CDR3 DNA reads TGTGCCAGCAGTCCTCACGGGGGCTACTATGGCTACACCTTC. It encodes CASSPHGGYYGYTF.

The V and J genes are TRBV7-9 and TRBJ1-2; D is uncertain. The V gene lost 6 bases and the J gene lost 0 bases, with 8 bases spanning the gap. CDR3 size: 13 residues. Per germline, CDR1 SEHNR and CDR2 FQNEAQ (reference sequence). CDR3 loop: CASSSIANYGYTF. DNA of the CDR3: TGTGCCAGCAGTTCCATAGCTAACTATGGCTACACCTTC.

V gene TRBV13 combines with J gene TRBJ2-3; TRBD2 might be the D (7 bases). The CDR3 totals 17 residues. Per germline, CDR1 PRHDT and CDR2 FYEKMQ (reference sequence). V was shortened by 0 bases and J by 3 bases, with 16 bases between the two germline ends. The CDR3 region has the DNA TGTGCCAGCAGCTTAGGACTCGGGGGGCTGAGGACAGATACGCAGTATTTT. Amino acids: CASSLGLGGLRTDTQYF.

CDR3 nucleotide sequence: TGTGCCAGCAGCGCCAACCCGGGACAGGGTATAGGGGACACCATATATTTT. Protein sequence: CASSANPGQGIGDTIYF. V is TRBV9 and J is TRBJ1-3, with 9 bases matching TRBD1. Per germline, CDR1 SGDLS and CDR2 YYNGEE. V shed 3 bases and J 8 bases; nucleotides not matched to a gene: 15. CDR3 length: 17 residues.

CDR3 region: CASSTYRGLDTEAFF. DNA for the CDR3: TGTGCCAGTAGTACCTACAGGGGTCTCGACACTGAAGCTTTCTTT. V is TRBV19 and J is TRBJ1-1; 7 bases line up with TRBD1. Germline values: CDR1 LNHDA, CDR2 SQIVND (reference sequence). This CDR3 is built from 15 residues. With 4 bases clipped from V and 3 bases from J, the junction kept 8 bases outside the gene matches.

The J gene is TRBJ2-7, the V gene TRBV30; TRBD1 aligns across 8 bases. Germline lookup yields CDR1 GTSNPN and CDR2 SVGIG (reference sequence). The V gene end was trimmed by 5 bases and the J gene end by 2 bases; junction bases not matched to a gene: 2. The CDR3 runs to 12 residues. The CDR3 DNA sequence: TGTGCCTGGGAACAGGGGGCCTACGAGCAGTACTTC. It is translated as CAWEQGAYEQYF.

The V and J genes are TRBV5-6 and TRBJ2-2; 9 bases align to TRBD1. This CDR3 contains 16 residues. V gave up 1 base and J gave up 7 bases; unmatched junction bases: 8. Germline values: CDR1 SGHDT, CDR2 YYEEEE. CDR3 in amino acids: CASSLSGQGGGGELFF. CDR3 sequence (DNA): TGTGCCAGCAGCTTGTCGGGACAGGGCGGAGGCGGGGAGCTGTTTTTT.

This clone has just one count. This sequence joins TRBV13 and TRBJ2-7; 10 bases line up with TRBD2. V lost 5 bases, J lost 5 bases, and 15 bases stayed unmatched. CDR1 is PRHDT, CDR2 FYEKMQ, per germline (reference sequence). CDR3 length: 17 amino acids. In DNA, the CDR3 is TGTGCCAGCAGCCGAAGCCCACCTCTAGCGGGGGTACACGAGCAGTACTTC. This translates into CASSRSPPLAGVHEQYF.

The chain employs TRBV29-1 and TRBJ1-3; 9 nucleotides align to TRBD1. The CDR3 is made up of 17 amino acids. The V gene's germline CDR1 is SQVTM and CDR2 ANQGSEA. V shed 3 bases and J 4 bases; nucleotides not matched to a gene: 13. CDR3 residues: CSVESGTGTFWGNTIYF. The CDR3, as DNA: TGCAGCGTTGAGTCGGGGACAGGGACTTTTTGGGGAAACACCATATATTTT.

The rearrangement links TRBV19 to TRBJ1-5; D might be TRBD1 (6 bases). This CDR3 comprises 16 residues. The V end lost 5 bases, the J end lost 0 bases, and 14 bases lay between the germline ends. Germline lookup yields CDR1 LNHDA and CDR2 SQIVND (reference sequence). The CDR3 DNA reads as TGTGCCAGTAGTGCCCGGACAGTGACTAGCAATCAGCCCCAGCATTTT. The encoded protein is CASSARTVTSNQPQHF.

This chain links TRBV7-8 with TRBJ2-1; possible D gene TRBD2, 6 bases. This CDR3 comprises 20 residues. The V gene's germline CDR1 is SGHVS and CDR2 FQNEAQ. V lost 6 bases, J lost 2 bases, and 29 bases lay in between. The CDR3 here is CASSLFGGNIRGKTYNEQFF. The CDR3 bases are TGTGCCAGCAGTCTTTTCGGTGGGAATATACGGGGGAAAACCTACAATGAGCAGTTCTTC.

The chain has TRBV5-1 and TRBJ2-1; 8 bases line up with TRBD2. Germline trimming cut 4 bases from V and 8 bases from J; bases unmatched to any gene: 14. Per the germline V gene, CDR1 is SGHRS and CDR2 is YFSETQ. The CDR3 spans 16 residues. This CDR3 is CASSRWTSSFRDEQFF. CDR3 nucleotide sequence: TGCGCCAGCAGCCGATGGACTAGCAGTTTTAGAGATGAGCAGTTCTTC.

The rearrangement joins TRBV7-9 to TRBJ2-3; TRBD1 agrees at 11 bases. Germline assignment: CDR1 SEHNR and CDR2 FQNEAQ (reference sequence). The CDR3 is 16 amino acids. The ends lost 5 bases at V and 3 bases at J; junction bases unmatched: 7. The CDR3 nucleotides are TGTGCCAGCAGCGCCGGACAGGGGGCGAGAACAGATACGCAGTATTTT. As protein: CASSAGQGARTDTQYF.